This T cell receptor (beta chain) was recovered during a study of T cell repertoires in cytomegalovirus infection. Study as a whole: Both a matching HLA type and CMV infection were indicated by public TCR beta signatures.

The CDR3 extends over 15 amino acids. The trim removed 3 bases at V and 4 bases at J, leaving 5 bases unmatched. Germline CDR1 and CDR2: SGHTA and FQGNSA. Study-wide results and limits: Frequencies of public TCR beta families were cumulated, and this identified carriers of CMV plus the relevant HLA. HLA-C-restricted, CMV-specific TCR beta clonotypes were dominant ex vivo.

TCRdb redid the calling of the reads with MiXCR, one entry per CDR3 protein. The top ten clones hold roughly a sixth of a sample with approximately 170,000 distinct CDR3 sequences, under 20% of them seen once. There are a few counts of this clonotype. Antigen specificity is unknown. The TCR was taken from a human donor in good health (CMV status not recorded). Some clones in this sample may be carry-over from other donors' samples. The chain is built from TRBV7-2 and TRBJ2-1; TRBD2 agrees at 8 bases. The sequenced material came from CD8+ T cells from PBMCs. The CDR3 loop reads CASSFGRAPYNEQFF. The DNA of the CDR3 is TGTGCCAGCAGCTTCGGGAGGGCTCCGTACAATGAGCAGTTCTTC.